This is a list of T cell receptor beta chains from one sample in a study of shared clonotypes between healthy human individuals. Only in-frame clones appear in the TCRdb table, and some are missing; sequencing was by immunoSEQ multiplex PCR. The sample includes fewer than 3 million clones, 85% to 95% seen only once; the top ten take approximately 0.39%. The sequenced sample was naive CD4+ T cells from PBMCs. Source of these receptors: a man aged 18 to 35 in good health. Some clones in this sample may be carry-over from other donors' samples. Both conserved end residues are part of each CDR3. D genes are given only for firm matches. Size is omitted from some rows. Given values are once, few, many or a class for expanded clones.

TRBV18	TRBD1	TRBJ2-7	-	CASQTGAGGYEQYF	TGTGCCAGCCAAACCGGGGCAGGGGGCTACGAGCAGTACTTC
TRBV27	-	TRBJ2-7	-	CASSLGGVPPLYEQYF	TGTGCCAGCAGTCTAGGCGGGGTTCCCCCCCTCTACGAGCAGTACTTC
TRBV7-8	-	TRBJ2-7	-	CASSLGTDSPYEQYF	TGTGCCAGCAGCTTAGGTACAGACTCTCCCTACGAGCAGTACTTC
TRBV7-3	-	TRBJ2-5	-	CASSLGIGQGEETQYF	TGTGCCAGCAGCTTAGGTATTGGGCAGGGAGAAGAGACCCAGTACTTC
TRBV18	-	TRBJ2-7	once	CASSPPGLPSSYEQYF	TGTGCCAGCTCACCACCTGGGCTCCCTTCCTCCTACGAGCAGTACTTC
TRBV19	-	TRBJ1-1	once	CASSQAVDTEAFF	TGTGCCAGTAGCCAGGCCGTGGACACTGAAGCTTTCTTT
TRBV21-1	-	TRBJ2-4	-	CASKEILLAKNIQYF	TGTGCCAGCAAAGAAATCCTCCTAGCCAAAAACATTCAGTACTTC
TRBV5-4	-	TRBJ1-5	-	CASSLWGSAGPQHF	TGTGCCAGCAGTCTCTGGGGTTCCGCCGGGCCCCAGCATTTT
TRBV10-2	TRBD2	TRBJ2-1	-	CATRTSAYNEQFF	TGCGCCACCAGGACTAGCGCATACAATGAGCAGTTCTTC
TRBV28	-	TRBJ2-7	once	CASSFRRSGSYEQYF	TGTGCCAGCAGTTTCAGGAGATCTGGCTCCTACGAGCAGTACTTC
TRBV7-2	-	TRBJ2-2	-	CASSLRFSGTSTGELFF	TGTGCCAGCAGCTTAAGGTTTTCGGGCACGAGCACCGGGGAGCTGTTTTTT